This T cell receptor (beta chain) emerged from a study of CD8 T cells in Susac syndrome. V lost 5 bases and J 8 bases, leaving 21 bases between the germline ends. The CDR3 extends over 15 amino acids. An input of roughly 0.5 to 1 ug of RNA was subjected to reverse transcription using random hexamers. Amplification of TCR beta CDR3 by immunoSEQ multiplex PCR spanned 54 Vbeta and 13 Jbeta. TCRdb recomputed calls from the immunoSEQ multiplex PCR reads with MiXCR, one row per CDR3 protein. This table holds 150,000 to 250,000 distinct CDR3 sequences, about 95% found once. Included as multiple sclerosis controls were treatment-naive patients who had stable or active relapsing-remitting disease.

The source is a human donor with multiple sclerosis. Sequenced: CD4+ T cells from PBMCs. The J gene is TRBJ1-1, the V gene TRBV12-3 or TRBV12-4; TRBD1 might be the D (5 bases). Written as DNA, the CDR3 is TGTGCCAGCAGTGTCGGAGGACAAGGGAAGTTAGAAGCTTTCTTT. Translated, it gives CASSVGGQGKLEAFF.